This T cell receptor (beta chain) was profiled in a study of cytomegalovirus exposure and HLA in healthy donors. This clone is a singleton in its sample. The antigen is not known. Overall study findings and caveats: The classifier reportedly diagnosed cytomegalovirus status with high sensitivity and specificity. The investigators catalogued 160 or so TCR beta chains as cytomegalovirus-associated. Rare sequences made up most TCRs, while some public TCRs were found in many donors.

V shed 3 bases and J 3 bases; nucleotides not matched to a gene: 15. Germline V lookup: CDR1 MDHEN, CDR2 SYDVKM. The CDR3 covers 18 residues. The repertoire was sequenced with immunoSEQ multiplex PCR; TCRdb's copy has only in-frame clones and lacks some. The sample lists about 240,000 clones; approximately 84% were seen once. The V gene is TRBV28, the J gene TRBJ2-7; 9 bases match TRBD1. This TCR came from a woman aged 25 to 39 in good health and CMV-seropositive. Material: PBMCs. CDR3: CASSFLSARPGQGYEQYF. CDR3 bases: TGTGCCAGCAGTTTTCTGTCTGCTCGGCCGGGACAGGGCTACGAGCAGTACTTC.